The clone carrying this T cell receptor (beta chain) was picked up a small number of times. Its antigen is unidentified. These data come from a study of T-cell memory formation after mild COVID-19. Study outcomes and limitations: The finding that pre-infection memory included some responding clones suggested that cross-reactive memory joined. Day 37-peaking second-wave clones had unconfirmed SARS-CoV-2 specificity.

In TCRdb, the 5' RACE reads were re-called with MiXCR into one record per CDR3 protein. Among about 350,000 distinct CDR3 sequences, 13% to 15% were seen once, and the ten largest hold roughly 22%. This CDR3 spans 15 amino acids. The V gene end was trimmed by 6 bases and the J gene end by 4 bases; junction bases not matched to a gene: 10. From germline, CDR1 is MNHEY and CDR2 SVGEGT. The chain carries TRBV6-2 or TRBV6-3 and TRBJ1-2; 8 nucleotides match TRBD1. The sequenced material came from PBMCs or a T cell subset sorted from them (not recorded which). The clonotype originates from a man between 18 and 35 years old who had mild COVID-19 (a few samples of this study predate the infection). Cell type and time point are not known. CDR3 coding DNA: TGTGCCAGCAGACGGGACAGGCCGGGGATCTATGGCTACACCTTC. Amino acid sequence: CASRRDRPGIYGYTF.